This TCR beta chain is drawn from a study of cytomegalovirus exposure and HLA in healthy donors. The germline CDR1 and CDR2 sequences are SGHDT and YYEEEE. The V and J ends lost 4 bases and 5 bases, in that order; junction bases with no gene match: 10. The CDR3 has 16 residues. 13 Jbeta primers and 60 Vbeta primers were used for the PCR. Profiled with immunoSEQ multiplex PCR; TCRdb holds only in-frame clones, not every one. The sample carries 150,000 to 200,000 clones, around two thirds recorded once. V usage is TRBV5-6 and J usage is TRBJ2-1; 9 bases are a match to TRBD1. The sequenced sample consisted of PBMCs. The receptor's source is a man in his thirties or forties in good health and CMV-seropositive. CDR3 in amino acids: CASSVTGTGFDNEQFF. CDR3 nucleotide sequence: TGTGCCAGCAGCGTCACCGGGACAGGGTTCGACAATGAGCAGTTCTTC.